This T cell receptor beta chain was recorded in a study of blood T cell repertoires in COVID-19. Study-level background: Acute-phase and convalescent COVID-19 samples originated in the United States, Italy and Spain. The cDNA or gDNA used as material had been derived from T cells, B-cell-depleted T cells, or PBMCs.

The count of this clone is one. In the original workflow: Estimation of nucleated cell counts was performed using reference gene primer amplification. Profiled with immunoSEQ multiplex PCR; TCRdb holds only in-frame clones, not every one. The V and J calls and clone size are taken from that table; D and trimming were inferred from the DNA. The sample contains 70,000 or so clones, 79% of which appear only once. The sequenced sample consisted of peripheral blood. The TCR originated in a man aged 55 to 70 with acute or convalescent COVID-19.

CDR3 coding DNA: TGTGCCAGCAGCTTAAGCCCGACGGGGAACACTGAAGCTTTCTTT. Protein product: CASSLSPTGNTEAFF. V and J are TRBV7-9 and TRBJ1-1; D call uncertain. Germline loops: CDR1 SEHNR, CDR2 FQNEAQ (reference sequence). V was clipped by 2 bases and J by 1 base, with 11 bases between them. This CDR3 region has 15 residues.